This T cell receptor beta chain originates from a study of blood T cell repertoires in COVID-19. Turning to the study itself: PBMCs, B-cell-depleted T cells, or T cells were the source of the cDNA or gDNA that made up the material.

Profiling relied on immunoSEQ multiplex PCR, and the TCRdb table lists in-frame clones only, not all of them. The data hold a few hundred thousand clones, with around 88% observed a single time. The CDR3 spans 13 residues. Trimming took off 2 bases at V and 8 bases at J, with 12 bases between the two ends. This TCR derives from a woman aged 25 to 45 who had recovered from COVID-19. J is TRBJ1-2 and V is TRBV12-3 or TRBV12-4; D uncertain. Sequencing was carried out using peripheral blood. Here the CDR3 DNA reads TGTGCCAGCAGTTTAAGCGGATCGCGAGGCTACACCTTC. Amino acid sequence: CASSLSGSRGYTF.